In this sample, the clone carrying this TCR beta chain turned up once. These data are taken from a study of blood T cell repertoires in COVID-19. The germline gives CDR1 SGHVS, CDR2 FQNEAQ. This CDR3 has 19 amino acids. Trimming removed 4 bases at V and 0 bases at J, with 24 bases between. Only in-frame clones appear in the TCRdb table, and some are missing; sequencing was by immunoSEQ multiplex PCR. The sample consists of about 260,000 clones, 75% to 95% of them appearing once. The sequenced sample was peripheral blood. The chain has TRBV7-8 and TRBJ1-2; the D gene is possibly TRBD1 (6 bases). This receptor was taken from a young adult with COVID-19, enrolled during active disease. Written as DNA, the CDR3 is TGTGCCAGCAGCTCGACCTCACGGAGGACAGCACCTCCTAACTATGGCTACACCTTC. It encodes CASSSTSRRTAPPNYGYTF.